These 17 T cell receptor beta chains were sequenced from one sample in a study of regulatory T cells in long-lasting Graves disease. The authors built TCR beta libraries using iRepertoire HTBI primers and Arm-PCR of CDR3 regions. TCRdb used MiXCR to reprocess the multiplex PCR reads, holding one entry per CDR3 protein. In the table there are 200,000 to 300,000 distinct CDR3 sequences, 20% of which are singletons. Time point specified: newly diagnosed GD, antithyroid drugs for less than 3 months. RNA isolated from PBMCs was used to make the TCR library. Sequences were derived from peripheral blood mononuclear cells (PBMCs), sampled at new diagnosis, from a patient treated with antithyroid drugs. Receptors were obtained from a female donor with Graves disease.

This CDR3 is CASSLAPGQGTYEQYF. The CDR3 DNA reads TGTGCCAGCAGCTTAGCCCCGGGACAGGGAACCTACGAGCAGTACTTC. The chain links TRBV11-1 to TRBJ2-7, with 9 bases lining up with TRBD1. CDR1 is SGHAT and CDR2 is FQDESV in the germline V gene (reference sequence). V lost 0 bases and J lost 2; bases outside the gene matches: 5. The CDR3 totals 16 residues. Using reference TRBV11-1 and TRBJ2-7 for the parts outside the CDR3, the full variable domain is EAEVAQSPRYKITEKSQAVAFWCDPISGHATLYWYRQILGQGPELLVQFQDESVVDDSQLPKDRFSAERLKGVDSTLKIQPAELGDSAMYLCASSLAPGQGTYEQYFGPGTRLTVT.

As to this clonotype: Compared with germline, one end of the junction differs, possibly owing to a read error. The CDR3 coding sequence is TGCGCCAGCAGCCAAGACCCCGCGCTTACGCAGTATTTT. It codes for CASSQDPALTQYF. This chain uses TRBV11-1 with TRBJ2-3; D gene unclear. The CDR3 runs 13 residues. Germline lookup yields CDR1 SGHAT and CDR2 FQDESV (reference sequence).

The J gene is TRBJ1-5, the V gene TRBV6-1; D might be TRBD1 (6 bases). Germline V lookup: CDR1 MNHNS, CDR2 SASEGT. Trimming took off 3 bases at V and 4 bases at J, with 10 bases between the two ends. The CDR3 spans 14 residues. CDR3 in DNA: TGTGCCAGCAGTGACCGGGACAAAAATCAGCCCCAGCATTTT. It specifies CASSDRDKNQPQHF.

There are many counts of this clonotype. V usage is TRBV7-8 and J usage is TRBJ1-4; D is undetermined. This CDR3 is built from 13 residues. Germline CDR1 reads SGHVS; CDR2 reads FQNEAQ. V lost 1 base, J lost 11 bases, and 11 bases lay in between. Here the CDR3 DNA reads TGTGCCAGCAGCTTAGGGTTAGAGTATAAACTGTTTTTT. It translates to CASSLGLEYKLFF.

This clonotype has a handful of counts. V is TRBV9 and J is TRBJ1-5; possible D gene TRBD1, 5 bases. The germline CDR1 and CDR2 sequences are SGDLS and YYNGEE. V was clipped by 1 base and J by 3 bases, with 8 bases between them. The CDR3 has 14 residues. CDR3 amino acids: CASSVQGDNQPQHF. The CDR3, as DNA: TGTGCCAGCAGCGTACAGGGAGACAATCAGCCCCAGCATTTT.

This clonotype was counted ten times or more. V and J are TRBV11-1 and TRBJ2-3; 9 bases are a match to TRBD2. CDR3 length: 16 residues. V shed 3 bases and J 2 bases; nucleotides not matched to a gene: 6. Per germline, CDR1 SGHAT and CDR2 FQDESV (reference sequence). The CDR3 nucleotides are TGTGCCAGCAGCTTGATGCTAGCGGGAACCACAGATACGCAGTATTTT. This encodes CASSLMLAGTTDTQYF.

This clonotype has at least ten counts. This sequence joins TRBV3-1 and TRBJ1-3, with D possibly being TRBD1 (5 bases). The CDR3 runs 15 residues. Trimming cost V 0 bases and J 5 bases, with 11 bases left between them. Per the germline V gene, CDR1 is LGHDT and CDR2 is YNNKEL (reference sequence). The CDR3, as DNA: TGTGCCAGCAGCCAAGATCCGGGACCGAGAAACACCATATATTTT. Its protein product is CASSQDPGPRNTIYF. The complete variable domain, with remaining parts taken from reference TRBV3-1 and TRBJ1-3, reads DTAVSQTPKYLVTQMGNDKSIKCEQNLGHDTMYWYKQDSKKFLKIMFSYNNKELIINETVPNRFSPKSPDKAHLNLHINSLELGDSAVYFCASSQDPGPRNTIYFGEGSWLTVV.

V gene TRBV7-3 combines with J gene TRBJ1-2; 11 nucleotides match TRBD1. The CDR3 has 14 amino acids. Germline CDR1 and CDR2: SGHTA and FQGTGA. Trimming cost V 5 bases and J 5 bases; bases outside gene matches: 4. CDR3 coding DNA: TGTGCCAGCAGCCCGGGGACAGGGGGTTATGGCTACACCTTC. This translates into CASSPGTGGYGYTF.

In regard to this clonotype: A far larger clone is a single base away, which makes a read error likely. For the CDR3, the DNA is TGTGCCAGCAACACCAAACCGGGACAGGGTGCCTACGAGCAGTTCTTC. Translation gives CASNTKPGQGAYEQFF. The chain combines TRBV5-5 with TRBJ2-1; 9 bases agree with TRBD1. The length of the CDR3 is 16 residues. In germline, CDR1 is SGHKS, CDR2 YYEKEE (reference sequence). The V segment lost 6 bases and the J segment 10 bases; nucleotides outside the gene matches: 17.

The rearrangement links TRBV6-2 or TRBV6-3 to TRBJ1-1; D gene uncertain. Germline values: CDR1 MNHEY, CDR2 SVGEGT. The ends were cut back, 2 bases at V and 3 bases at J, with 4 bases in the middle. There are 12 residues in the CDR3. CDR3 in DNA: TGTGCCAGCAGTTACGTGCACACTGAAGCTTTCTTT. This encodes CASSYVHTEAFF.

This chain joins TRBV20-1 and TRBJ1-2, with 10 nucleotides matching TRBD1. CDR3 length equals 13 residues. The V and J ends lost 5 bases and 10 bases, in that order; junction bases with no gene match: 10. Germline CDR1 is DFQATT and CDR2 is SNEGSKA (reference sequence). The CDR3 DNA sequence: TGCAGTGCTTACGGGGGACAGGGGTCGACCTACACCTTC. As protein: CSAYGGQGSTYTF.

V is TRBV7-9 and J is TRBJ2-1; D gene ambiguous. The length of the CDR3 is 14 residues. From germline, CDR1 is SEHNR and CDR2 FQNEAQ (reference sequence). The V gene lost 2 bases and the J gene lost 5 bases, with 10 bases spanning the gap. CDR3 region: CASSLSMMNNEQFF. The CDR3 bases are TGTGCCAGCAGCTTAAGTATGATGAACAATGAGCAGTTCTTC.

This clonotype showed up just a few times. The chain joins TRBV14 to TRBJ2-3, with 7 positions matching TRBD2. V lost 4 bases and J lost 6; bases outside the gene matches: 7. Per germline, CDR1 SGHDN and CDR2 FVKESK. The CDR3 is made up of 14 amino acids. CDR3: CASSPRTRLDTQYF. In DNA, the CDR3 is TGTGCCAGCAGCCCCCGGACTAGACTGGATACGCAGTATTTT.

The sample holds many counts of this clonotype. The rearrangement uses TRBV4-1 and TRBJ1-1; no firm D call. The CDR3 loop spans 15 amino acids. Trimming cost V 1 base and J 0 bases, with 9 bases left between them. The germline gives CDR1 MGHRA, CDR2 YSYEKL. The CDR3 region is CASSQGPTLNTEAFF. For the CDR3, the DNA is TGCGCCAGCAGCCAAGGACCAACTTTGAACACTGAAGCTTTCTTT.

This clonotype was detected many times. The chain uses TRBV29-1 and TRBJ2-1; maybe TRBD2 (6 bases). Germline CDR1 SQVTM, CDR2 ANQGSEA. Trimming took 2 bases from V and 0 from J, leaving 14 bases between them. The CDR3 is 16 residues long. CDR3 protein: CSVEFHRGSSYNEQFF. The DNA for the CDR3 is TGCAGCGTTGAATTTCATCGGGGGAGCTCCTACAATGAGCAGTTCTTC.

This CDR3 reads CASSKTSGSGDTQYF. The CDR3 DNA is TGTGCCAGCAGCAAGACTAGCGGGAGTGGAGATACGCAGTATTTT. The rearrangement links TRBV5-5 to TRBJ2-3; 12 bases are a match to TRBD2. The CDR3 has 15 residues. The V and J ends lost 4 bases and 5 bases, in that order; junction bases with no gene match: 5. Germline CDR1 and CDR2: SGHKS and YYEKEE (reference sequence).

This clonotype was recorded at least ten times. V usage is TRBV11-3 and J usage is TRBJ1-1, with D possibly matching TRBD1 (6 bases). The CDR3 loop spans 11 amino acids. V was shortened by 5 bases and J by 10 bases, with 11 bases between the two germline ends. From germline, CDR1 is SGHNT and CDR2 YENEEA. The CDR3 bases are TGTGCCAGCAGCAAGGGGGGGGGAGCTTTCTTT. This codes for CASSKGGGAFF.